The rows below give T cell receptor beta chains drawn from one sample of a study of cytomegalovirus exposure and HLA in healthy donors. Clones were read by immunoSEQ multiplex PCR, and TCRdb kept only the in-frame ones, dropping some. The table has tens of thousands of clones, 81% seen once. The specimen sequenced was PBMCs. Every receptor here comes from a human donor in good health. Both conserved end residues are part of each CDR3. The D gene is left open where the match is weak. A clone size is listed for some rows: how often the clone was seen (once, few, many), or a class if it is expanded.

d_call clone_size j_call v_call cdr3_aa cdr3_nt
TRBD2 NA TRBJ2-3 TRBV5-4 CASSVGLDADTQYF TGTGCCAGCAGCGTGGGACTAGATGCGGATACGCAGTATTTT
TRBD1 NA TRBJ2-3 TRBV6-5 CASSYSKTGETDTQYF TGTGCCAGCAGTTACTCGAAGACAGGGGAAACAGATACGCAGTATTTT
NA once TRBJ2-7 TRBV28 CASSLLGLEQYF TGTGCCAGCAGTTTATTGGGGCTCGAGCAGTACTTC
TRBD2 NA TRBJ2-1 TRBV4-3 CATSGAGGPGEQFF TGCGCCACCAGCGGAGCGGGAGGGCCGGGTGAGCAGTTCTTC
NA NA TRBJ2-3 TRBV5-1 CASSLSSSGDTQYF TGCGCCAGCAGCTTGAGTTCGTCCGGAGATACGCAGTATTTT
NA NA TRBJ2-2 TRBV6-6 CASSYSGPQGGELFF TGTGCCAGCAGTTACTCGGGGCCCCAGGGCGGGGAGCTGTTTTTT
TRBD1 NA TRBJ1-3 TRBV30 CAWRGDRSTGLRNTIYF TGTGCCTGGAGAGGTGACCGATCGACAGGGTTAAGAAACACCATATATTTT
NA few TRBJ1-1 TRBV5-1 CASRRTGDTEAFF TGCGCCAGCAGACGGACGGGAGACACTGAAGCTTTCTTT
TRBD1 NA TRBJ2-7 TRBV6-5 CASSYVRTGGEQYF TGTGCCAGCAGTTACGTGCGGACAGGGGGCGAGCAGTACTTC
TRBD1 NA TRBJ1-5 TRBV27 CASSSTGPNQPQHF TGTGCCAGCAGTTCGACAGGGCCCAATCAGCCCCAGCATTTT
NA once TRBJ1-2 TRBV19 CASTFDRTDYGYTF TGTGCCAGTACCTTTGACAGGACTGACTATGGCTACACCTTC
NA NA TRBJ2-7 TRBV19 CASTPRVLGGEQYF TGTGCCAGTACGCCCCGGGTCCTAGGGGGCGAGCAGTACTTC
TRBD1 NA TRBJ1-5 TRBV28 CASSLPGQGARGDYSNQPQHF TGTGCCAGCAGCCTTCCGGGACAGGGGGCGCGCGGGGATTATAGCAATCAGCCCCAGCATTTT
NA few TRBJ2-3 TRBV7-8 CASSLTLATDTQYF TGTGCCAGCAGCTTAACCCTAGCGACCGATACGCAGTATTTT
TRBD1 NA TRBJ2-7 TRBV15 CATSRGGQGTHEQYF TGTGCCACCAGCAGAGGAGGACAGGGCACCCACGAGCAGTACTTC
NA NA TRBJ2-1 TRBV18 CASSRSRVLYNEQFF TGTGCCAGCTCACGAAGCAGGGTTTTATACAATGAGCAGTTCTTC
TRBD1 NA TRBJ1-4 TRBV4-1 CASSRVDRLGNEKLFF TGCGCCAGCAGCCGGGTGGACAGGTTGGGTAATGAAAAACTGTTTTTT
NA NA TRBJ1-4 TRBV15 CATSSGVISGATNEKLFF TGTGCCACCAGCAGTGGGGTAATTTCGGGGGCAACTAATGAAAAACTGTTTTTT
NA few TRBJ1-2 TRBV7-9 CASTPALGGYGYTF TGTGCCAGCACCCCCGCGTTGGGGGGGTATGGCTACACCTTC
NA NA TRBJ2-7 TRBV7-9 CASSSGLGPYEQYF TGTGCCAGCAGCTCGGGACTGGGTCCCTACGAGCAGTACTTC
NA NA TRBJ1-1 TRBV4-1 CASSQTERLNTEAFF TGCGCCAGCAGCCAAACCGAGCGCCTGAACACTGAAGCTTTCTTT
NA NA TRBJ2-2 TRBV2 CASREVGELFF TGTGCCAGCAGAGAGGTCGGGGAGCTGTTTTTT
TRBD1 NA TRBJ2-5 TRBV5-4 CASSLTGAQETQYF TGTGCCAGCAGCCTGACAGGGGCCCAAGAGACCCAGTACTTC
NA NA TRBJ1-2 TRBV2 CASREYNYGYTF TGTGCCAGCAGGGAATATAACTATGGCTACACCTTC
NA once TRBJ2-5 TRBV9 CASSNARGRGETQYF TGTGCCAGCAGCAACGCTCGGGGGCGGGGGGAGACCCAGTACTTC
NA NA TRBJ1-2 TRBV2 CASRSRGSGYTF TGTGCCAGCAGGAGTAGGGGATCGGGCTACACCTTC
TRBD1 NA TRBJ2-5 TRBV5-1 CASSLGQGQETQYF TGCGCCAGCAGCTTGGGACAGGGACAAGAGACCCAGTACTTC
NA NA TRBJ1-4 TRBV5-1 CASSPRSDNEKLFF TGCGCCAGCAGCCCCAGGTCTGATAATGAAAAACTGTTTTTT
NA NA TRBJ2-1 TRBV7-2 CASSLLAGHNEQFF TGTGCCAGCAGCTTATTGGCGGGGCACAATGAGCAGTTCTTC
NA NA TRBJ2-5 TRBV7-9 CASSLGSGVETQYF TGTGCCAGCAGCTTAGGGTCAGGCGTAGAGACCCAGTACTTC
NA NA TRBJ1-1 TRBV6-5 CASSYHAMNTEAFF TGTGCCAGCAGTTATCATGCGATGAACACTGAAGCTTTCTTT
NA NA TRBJ1-4 TRBV6-1 CASSARWGATNEKLFF TGTGCCAGCAGTGCGCGGTGGGGGGCAACTAATGAAAAACTGTTTTTT
NA NA TRBJ2-3 TRBV4-1 CASSDRQGATDTQYF TGCGCCAGCAGCGACCGGCAGGGTGCCACAGATACGCAGTATTTT
TRBD2 NA TRBJ2-5 TRBV7-3 CASSSEAGVVETQYF TGTGCCAGCAGCTCCGAAGCGGGGGTGGTTGAGACCCAGTACTTC
TRBD1 NA TRBJ1-3 TRBV5-8 CASSHPRPGQRGNTIYF TGTGCCAGCAGCCACCCCCGCCCGGGACAGCGTGGAAACACCATATATTTT
TRBD2 once TRBJ2-1 TRBV4-1 CASSQPPLAGGSGEQFF TGCGCCAGCAGCCAGCCTCCACTAGCGGGAGGGTCAGGTGAGCAGTTCTTC
TRBD1 NA TRBJ1-2 TRBV6-1 CASTEEDRGNYGYTF TGTGCCAGTACCGAGGAGGACAGGGGGAACTATGGCTACACCTTC
NA few TRBJ1-6 TRBV19 CASSPPPVGSPLHF TGTGCCAGTAGTCCCCCACCCGTCGGGTCACCCCTCCACTTT
TRBD2 NA TRBJ2-7 TRBV9 CASSPTGGTSGSEQYF TGTGCCAGCAGCCCAACGGGAGGGACTAGCGGGAGCGAGCAGTACTTC
NA few TRBJ1-1 TRBV21-1 CASSKDKNTEAFF TGTGCCAGCAGCAAAGACAAGAACACTGAAGCTTTCTTT
TRBD1 NA TRBJ1-2 TRBV7-6 CASSLQPGVTGVGGYTF TGTGCCAGCAGCCTACAACCCGGGGTTACAGGGGTGGGCGGCTACACCTTC
NA NA TRBJ1-2 TRBV6-5 CASSPMFTRGGYTF TGTGCCAGCAGTCCGATGTTTACAAGGGGTGGCTACACCTTC
NA NA TRBJ2-2 TRBV4-1 CASSQEGAGANTGELFF TGCGCCAGCAGCCAAGAGGGTGCAGGGGCGAACACCGGGGAGCTGTTTTTT
TRBD2 NA TRBJ2-1 TRBV12-5 CASGPGTSSYNEQFF TGTGCTAGTGGACCCGGGACTAGCTCCTACAATGAGCAGTTCTTC
NA NA TRBJ1-4 TRBV2 CASSGAGTNEKLFF TGTGCCAGCAGTGGGGCAGGGACTAATGAAAAACTGTTTTTT
NA NA TRBJ2-1 TRBV15 CATSRDTGYNEQFF TGTGCCACCAGCAGAGATACGGGGTACAATGAGCAGTTCTTC
NA NA TRBJ1-3 TRBV7-2 CASSLEATLSGNTIYF TGTGCCAGCAGCTTAGAAGCCACTCTCTCTGGAAACACCATATATTTT
NA NA TRBJ2-3 TRBV5-4 CASSSQGKADTQYF TGTGCCAGCAGCTCGCAGGGGAAGGCAGATACGCAGTATTTT
NA NA TRBJ2-3 TRBV5-1 CASSFGGRADTQYF TGCGCCAGCAGCTTCGGGGGGCGCGCAGATACGCAGTATTTT
NA NA TRBJ1-1 TRBV11-1 CASSFGLGGRGTEAFF TGTGCCAGCAGCTTTGGTTTAGGGGGTCGGGGAACTGAAGCTTTCTTT
NA NA TRBJ2-1 TRBV5-6 CASSLVVLRSSYNEQFF TGTGCCAGCAGCTTGGTGGTCCTGAGAAGCTCCTACAATGAGCAGTTCTTC
TRBD1 NA TRBJ1-4 TRBV28 CASGDRVEKLFF TGTGCCAGTGGGGACAGGGTCGAAAAACTGTTTTTT
TRBD1 NA TRBJ1-1 TRBV27 CAGFPPTRLGGQYTEAFF TGTGCCGGCTTTCCACCCACCCGGCTTGGGGGACAGTACACTGAAGCTTTCTTT
TRBD1 NA TRBJ2-7 TRBV6-6 CASRYGQGASSYEQYF TGTGCCAGCAGGTACGGACAGGGGGCCAGCTCCTACGAGCAGTACTTC
TRBD1 NA TRBJ1-1 TRBV13 CASSPTGGTEAFF TGTGCCAGCAGCCCCACAGGGGGCACTGAAGCTTTCTTT
TRBD1 NA TRBJ1-5 TRBV18 CASSPRQGANQPQHF TGTGCCAGCTCACCTCGGCAGGGGGCGAATCAGCCCCAGCATTTT
NA once TRBJ2-7 TRBV14 CASSQENSNSYEQYF TGTGCCAGCAGCCAAGAGAACAGCAACTCCTACGAGCAGTACTTC
TRBD2 NA TRBJ2-7 TRBV7-9 CASSLAGGPYEQYF TGTGCCAGCAGCTTAGCGGGAGGGCCTTACGAGCAGTACTTC
NA NA TRBJ1-4 TRBV7-9 CASSRNEKLFF TGTGCCAGCAGCCGTAATGAAAAACTGTTTTTT
TRBD1 once TRBJ2-7 TRBV5-3 CARSFTTGQGEYF TGTGCCAGAAGCTTTACCACGGGACAGGGGGAGTACTTC